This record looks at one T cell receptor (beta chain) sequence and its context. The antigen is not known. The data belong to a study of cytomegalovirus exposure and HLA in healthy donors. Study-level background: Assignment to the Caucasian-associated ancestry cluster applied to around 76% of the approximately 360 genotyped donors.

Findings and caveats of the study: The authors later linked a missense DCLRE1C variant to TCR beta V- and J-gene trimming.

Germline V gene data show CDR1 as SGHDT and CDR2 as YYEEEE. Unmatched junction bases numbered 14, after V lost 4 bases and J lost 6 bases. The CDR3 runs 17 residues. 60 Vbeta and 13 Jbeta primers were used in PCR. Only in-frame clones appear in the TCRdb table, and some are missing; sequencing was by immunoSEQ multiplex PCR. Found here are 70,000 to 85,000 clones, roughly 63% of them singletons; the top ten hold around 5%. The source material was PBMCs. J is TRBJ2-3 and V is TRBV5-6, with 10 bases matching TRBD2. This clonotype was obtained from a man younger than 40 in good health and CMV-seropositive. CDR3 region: CASSHQLAGGETDTQYF. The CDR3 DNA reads TGTGCCAGCAGCCACCAATTAGCGGGGGGAGAGACCGATACGCAGTATTTT.